This is a list of T cell receptor beta chains from one sample in a study of human T cells and chemical hapten exposure. MiXCR was run by TCRdb on the RACE reads, yielding one entry per CDR3 protein. The sample shows more than 70,000 distinct CDR3 sequences, under 13% of them seen only once. The starting material was whole blood, obtained in connection with sensitization to the hapten diphenylcyclopropenone (DPC). The receptor set was obtained from a woman in her twenties or thirties with alopecia areata. Some clones in this sample may be carry-over from other donors' samples. Both conserved end residues are part of each CDR3. The D gene is left open where the match is weak. The size field is filled for only some rows; it gives once, few, many or a size class.

cdr3_nt cdr3_aa d_call clone_size j_call v_call
TGTGCCAGCACGGGGTTCACTGAAGCTTTCTTT CASTGFTEAFF - few TRBJ1-1 TRBV28
TGCAGTGCTAGTTCAGGGTTGTTATATGAGCAGTTCTTC CSASSGLLYEQFF - - TRBJ2-1 TRBV20-1
TGTGCCAGCAACCCCGGACAAGAAGAGACCCAGTACTTC CASNPGQEETQYF - many TRBJ2-5 TRBV28
TGTGTCAGCAGCCGAGGCGGTTTGTTACCGGAAAAACTGTTTTTT CVSSRGGLLPEKLFF - - TRBJ1-4 TRBV3-1
TGTGCCAGCACCTCGTCCAGGGGAAACACCATATATTTT CASTSSRGNTIYF - - TRBJ1-3 TRBV6-5
TGCAGCGTCGGACAGGGGTTAAACTCCTACGAGCAGTACTTC CSVGQGLNSYEQYF TRBD1 once TRBJ2-7 TRBV29-1
TGCAGTGTTTCCAAGAGCTCCTATAATTCACCCCTCCACTTT CSVSKSSYNSPLHF - many TRBJ1-6 TRBV20-1
TGCAGTGCGATCCGGGACAGGGGTCCCGTTAACTCCTATGGCTACACCTTC CSAIRDRGPVNSYGYTF TRBD1 many TRBJ1-2 TRBV20-1
TGTGCCAGCTCACCTACGGTACCGGACGAATTACCCTGGCCCGGAAACACCATATATTTT CASSPTVPDELPWPGNTIYF - - TRBJ1-3 TRBV18
TGTGCCAGCAGTCCGACTAGCGGGACGACCGGGGAGCTGTTTTTT CASSPTSGTTGELFF TRBD2 many TRBJ2-2 TRBV2
TGTGCCACCAGTGATTCACTAGCGGGAGGTAATGAGCAGTTCTTC CATSDSLAGGNEQFF TRBD2 - TRBJ2-1 TRBV24-1
TGTGCCAGCAGTCCCAGACCCCTCGAGGGCGGGAATCAGCCCCAGCATTTT CASSPRPLEGGNQPQHF - many TRBJ1-5 TRBV6-1
TGTGCCAGCAGCCGCAATGCTGGCCCGGGTGAAAAACTGTTTTTT CASSRNAGPGEKLFF - many TRBJ1-4 TRBV14
TGTGCCAGCACCCCAACCTCCCCCTACGAGCAGTACTTC CASTPTSPYEQYF - - TRBJ2-7 TRBV28
TGTGCCAGCAGCTTCAGGTCTGGAGAGACCCAGTACTTC CASSFRSGETQYF - many TRBJ2-5 TRBV5-5
TGCAGCGTCCAAAGGAACCAAGAGACCCAGTACTTC CSVQRNQETQYF - - TRBJ2-5 TRBV29-1
TGTGCCAGCAGCCAGGGCCCGGGTGGGGAGCTGTTTTTT CASSQGPGGELFF - few TRBJ2-2 TRBV7-2
TGTGCCAGCAGCCTAAAGCTGGGAGGGCCTGAGGGCGGGGAGCTGTTTTTT CASSLKLGGPEGGELFF TRBD2 many TRBJ2-2 TRBV7-6
TGTGCCAGCAGTCTAGGGGGGACACCGAACACTGAAGCTTTCTTT CASSLGGTPNTEAFF - many TRBJ1-1 TRBV12-3/TRBV12-4
TGTGCCAGCACCCCCGGGACAGGTCGGAATGAGCAGTTCTTC CASTPGTGRNEQFF TRBD1 few TRBJ2-1 TRBV6-5
TGTGCCAGCAGTACGATCGGGAATCAGCCCCAGCATTTT CASSTIGNQPQHF - many TRBJ1-5 TRBV12-3/TRBV12-4
TGTGCCAGCAGCAACATGTTAGCGAACTATGGCTACACCTTC CASSNMLANYGYTF - few TRBJ1-2 TRBV5-5
TGTGCCAGCAGTTACAAGGCCTTAGGTGGGGTGGAGCAGTTCTTC CASSYKALGGVEQFF - - TRBJ2-1 TRBV6-5
TGCAGCGTTGAACAGGGCGCAGATACGCAGTATTTT CSVEQGADTQYF - - TRBJ2-3 TRBV29-1
TGTGCCAGCAGCAATAGGGTTGCCTACGAGCAGTACTTC CASSNRVAYEQYF - many TRBJ2-7 TRBV3-1
TGCAGTGCTCGACCCGGGACAGGGGCGGGAGACTATGGCTACACCTTC CSARPGTGAGDYGYTF TRBD1 many TRBJ1-2 TRBV20-1
TGTGCCAGCTCCCCGACCGGAGGGCGACCCGGGGAGCTGTTTTTT CASSPTGGRPGELFF - few TRBJ2-2 TRBV18
TGTGCCAGCAGCCAAGAAAGGCGCTATGGCTACACCTTC CASSQERRYGYTF - many TRBJ1-2 TRBV14
TGTGCCAGCAGCTTACAGGGTCGGGACACTGAAGCTTTCTTT CASSLQGRDTEAFF - few TRBJ1-1 TRBV3-1
TGTGCCAGCAGCTTAGCGGGAGCCAGGGGCGATCAGCCCCAGCATTTT CASSLAGARGDQPQHF - many TRBJ1-5 TRBV7-6
TGTGCCAGCAGTTTCTTTTCCGACAGGGGTACAACGAACACTGAAGCTTTCTTT CASSFFSDRGTTNTEAFF TRBD1 many TRBJ1-1 TRBV28
TGTGCCAGCAGCTTGTTAAGAGACACTGAAGCTTTCTTT CASSLLRDTEAFF - - TRBJ1-1 TRBV5-4
TGCAGTGCTAGAGAAGGGGCGTATGGCTACACCTTC CSAREGAYGYTF - - TRBJ1-2 TRBV20-1
TGTGCCAGCAGTTGGGCTTCTGGAAACACCATATATTTT CASSWASGNTIYF - many TRBJ1-3 TRBV12-3/TRBV12-4
TGTGCCAGCAGTTTATCTCAGCTGACAGATACGCAGTATTTT CASSLSQLTDTQYF - few TRBJ2-3 TRBV28
TGCGCCAGCAGCCGGTCCCCGGCTTTCGGCACTGAAGCTTTCTTT CASSRSPAFGTEAFF - - TRBJ1-1 TRBV4-3
TGTGCCAGCAGCTCCCTCTGGGCACTCCGCGGAGGTCAGCCCCAGCATTTT CASSSLWALRGGQPQHF - few TRBJ1-5 TRBV7-3
TGTGCCAGCTCGCATGCAGCAGGGAACCAGCCCCAGCATTTT CASSHAAGNQPQHF - many TRBJ1-5 TRBV18
TGTGCCAGCAATGGACAGGGCGAAGATGAAGCTTTCTTT CASNGQGEDEAFF TRBD1 - TRBJ1-1 TRBV7-9